Below are 18 T cell receptor beta chains sequenced from a single sample in a study of human T cells and chemical hapten exposure. TCRdb recomputed calls from the RACE reads with MiXCR, one row per CDR3 protein. This sample carries tens of thousands of distinct CDR3 sequences, around 9.3% of them seen once, and the ten largest clones take approximately 5%. Time point denoted: patch test 2, 6 weeks after DPC sensitization. Treatment indicated: therapeutic diphenylcyclopropenone sensitization with weekly scalp DPC. The source was whole blood, collected in connection with sensitization to the hapten diphenylcyclopropenone (DPC). The receptors derive from a woman aged 50 to 60 with alopecia areata. Some clones in this sample may be carry-over from other donors' samples.

The chain combines TRBV6-5 with TRBJ2-1, with TRBD2 matching 11 bases. J lost 6 bases, V lost 3 bases, and 4 bases had no gene match. The CDR3 sequence is 15 residues long. Germline V gene data show CDR1 as MNHEY and CDR2 as SVGAGI. The CDR3: CASSYSGRASNEQFF. DNA of the CDR3: TGTGCCAGCAGTTATAGCGGGAGGGCCAGCAATGAGCAGTTCTTC.

The chain joins TRBV7-7 to TRBJ2-1, with 8 bases aligning to TRBD2. V lost 2 bases and J lost 9; bases outside the gene matches: 6. Looked up from germline, CDR1 is SSHAT and CDR2 is FNYEAQ (reference sequence). The CDR3 contains 14 residues. This CDR3 is CASSLTGGRGEQFF. The CDR3 nucleotides are TGTGCCAGCAGCTTAACGGGAGGGCGGGGTGAGCAGTTCTTC.

This chain joins TRBV6-5 and TRBJ2-3; D may be TRBD2 (5 bases). V shed 10 bases and J shed 1 base, with 24 bases lying between them. Per the germline V gene, CDR1 is MNHEY and CDR2 is SVGAGI. The CDR3 runs to 17 residues. Here the CDR3 reads CATDPGRAVRGTDTQYF. The CDR3 DNA follows: TGTGCCACCGACCCGGGAAGGGCGGTTAGAGGCACAGATACGCAGTATTTT.

The chain has TRBV10-3 and TRBJ2-6; 9 bases align to TRBD1. The germline CDR1 and CDR2 sequences are ENHRY and SYGVKD. This CDR3 region has 17 residues. Trimming took 4 bases from V and 0 from J; bases not matched to a gene: 4. The CDR3 sequence: CAISGTGGASGANVLTF. The CDR3 DNA reads TGTGCCATCAGTGGCACAGGGGGCGCCTCTGGGGCCAACGTCCTGACTTTC.

In its sample, this clonotype was seen a few times. The chain employs TRBV7-2 and TRBJ2-5; the D gene could be TRBD1 or TRBD2 (5 bases each). The CDR3 spans 15 residues. Germline-derived CDR1 and CDR2 are SGHTA and FQGNSA. Trimming shortened V by 1 base and J by 3 bases, and 12 bases separated the two germline ends. CDR3 DNA: TGTGCCAGCAGCTTAGGGGACGCTGGGAAAGAGACCCAGTACTTC. Translated: CASSLGDAGKETQYF.

With regard to this clonotype: This clone may be a read error of a much larger clone one base away. This chain links TRBV7-6 with TRBJ1-1; no firm D call. The CDR3 totals 13 residues. Germline assignment: CDR1 SGHVS and CDR2 FNYEAQ. The CDR3 loop is CVSSFSGNTEAFF. In DNA form, the CDR3 reads TGTGTCAGCAGCTTTTCGGGTAACACTGAAGCTTTCTTT.

This clonotype was seen many times. CDR3 in amino acids: CASSHLEGDTQYF. The CDR3 region has the DNA TGTGCCAGCAGCCATTTGGAGGGGGATACGCAGTATTTT. The chain carries TRBV7-8 and TRBJ2-3; D possibly corresponds to TRBD2 (6 bases). There are 13 residues in the CDR3. From germline, CDR1 is SGHVS and CDR2 FQNEAQ. Trimming pared 5 bases from V and 6 bases from J, leaving 12 bases between.

This clonotype was picked up a small number of times. CDR3 nucleotide sequence: TGTGCCAGTAGTACACCGGGACTAGCGGGAGGTTACGAGCAGTTCTTC. Its translation: CASSTPGLAGGYEQFF. The chain carries TRBV19 and TRBJ2-1; 15 positions agree with TRBD2. The CDR3 totals 16 residues. Germline V CDR1 and CDR2: LNHDA, SQIVND (reference sequence). The J segment lost 10 bases and the V segment lost 4 bases, leaving 8 bases of the junction unmatched.

This clonotype was seen many times. The chain carries TRBV5-1 and TRBJ2-3; D gene unclear. The CDR3 extends over 13 amino acids. Germline assignment: CDR1 SGHRS and CDR2 YFSETQ. The CDR3 nucleotides read TGCGCTTCCGGCAGTGGGAGCACAGATACGCAGTATTTT. As protein: CASGSGSTDTQYF.

Many counts were recorded for this clonotype. The rearrangement joins TRBV20-1 to TRBJ2-1; D might be TRBD2 (5 bases). Trimming removed 3 bases at V and 13 bases at J, with 13 bases between. Germline V gene lookup returns CDR1 DFQATT and CDR2 SNEGSKA (reference sequence). This CDR3 is built from 11 residues. The CDR3 bases are TGCAGTGCTAGTCTCGGGAACAGCCAGTTCTTC. Protein product: CSASLGNSQFF.

The chain joins TRBV28 to TRBJ1-4, with a tentative D call TRBD1 (5 bases). Germline assignment: CDR1 MDHEN and CDR2 SYDVKM. V lost 8 bases to trimming and J lost 10 bases, with 17 bases between them. The CDR3 covers 13 residues. The CDR3 nucleotides are TGTGCCAGCGACGGAGCGCTCGGGGGAAAACTGTTTTTT. It yields the protein CASDGALGGKLFF.

This clonotype was picked up many times. J is TRBJ1-1 and V is TRBV6-6; weak D call: TRBD1 (6 bases). The V gene's germline CDR1 is MNHNY and CDR2 SVGAGI (reference sequence). Trimming left V 5 bases short and J 3 bases short, with 16 bases between. This CDR3 spans 15 amino acids. The CDR3 DNA reads as TGTGCCAGCAGTCCCGGCCGGGGGCTGCACACTGAAGCTTTCTTT. This gives the protein CASSPGRGLHTEAFF.

This clonotype was recorded many times. V gene TRBV12-3 or TRBV12-4 combines with J gene TRBJ2-3; D is unclear. This CDR3 region has 15 residues. Trimming pared 5 bases from V and 4 bases from J, leaving 16 bases between. The CDR3 DNA is TGTGCCAGCAGTCAAGACCGTCCCTTCGCAGATACGCAGTATTTT. It codes for CASSQDRPFADTQYF.

The chain joins TRBV29-1 to TRBJ2-7; 7 nucleotides align to TRBD1. CDR3 size: 14 residues. Trimming removed 4 bases from V and 5 bases from J; junction bases left unmatched: 11. The germline V gene encodes CDR1 SQVTM and CDR2 ANQGSEA. The CDR3, as DNA: TGCAGCGTTGTCACAGGGGTTAGGAACGACGAGCAGTACTTC. Residues: CSVVTGVRNDEQYF.

Many counts were recorded for this clonotype. The rearrangement links TRBV14 to TRBJ2-1, with 9 bases aligning to TRBD1. This CDR3 region has 16 residues. The germline V gene encodes CDR1 SGHDN and CDR2 FVKESK. Germline trimming cut 1 base from V and 7 bases from J; bases unmatched to any gene: 8. The CDR3 DNA reads as TGTGCCAGCAGCCAAGTTGGGACAGGGAGTAGGAATGAGCAGTTCTTC. This encodes CASSQVGTGSRNEQFF.

The chain has TRBV11-2 and TRBJ2-7; no clear D gene. Germline V lookup: CDR1 SGHAT, CDR2 FQNNGV. The CDR3 is 11 residues long. V gave up 3 bases and J gave up 5 bases, with 5 bases separating them. This CDR3 is CASSFVDEQYF. The CDR3 DNA sequence: TGTGCCAGCAGCTTCGTGGACGAGCAGTACTTC. Looking up the rest from reference TRBV11-2 and TRBJ2-7 gives the full variable domain: EAGVAQSPRYKIIEKRQSVAFWCNPISGHATLYWYQQILGQGPKLLIQFQNNGVVDDSQLPKDRFSAERLKGVDSTLKIQPAKLEDSAVYLCASSFVDEQYFGPGTRLTVT.

V gene TRBV7-2 combines with J gene TRBJ2-3; TRBD2 agrees at 10 bases. This CDR3 is built from 16 residues. Per germline, CDR1 SGHTA and CDR2 FQGNSA. Trimming at V came to 3 bases and at J to 1 base, leaving 4 bases not matched to a gene. In DNA form, the CDR3 reads TGTGCCAGCAGCTTCCTAGGACTAGCGGGCACAGATACGCAGTATTTT. Translated, it gives CASSFLGLAGTDTQYF.

This clonotype was observed many times. This chain uses TRBV21-1 with TRBJ2-7; the table's D call TRBD2 went unverified against the DNA. TRBV21-1 is given as a pseudogene. The CDR3 contains 9 residues. The CDR3 DNA is TGTGCCGGAGTCCGCGAGCAGTACTTC. This codes for CAGVREQYF.